The 13 T cell receptor beta chains below were found in one sample sequenced in a study of T cell responses to AZD1222 COVID-19 vaccine. Libraries were prepared by immunoSEQ multiplex PCR; TCRdb keeps only in-frame clonotypes and omits some of them. Counted here are 120,000 to 150,000 clones, about 87% occurring once; the ten biggest clones make up approximately 6%. This specimen was peripheral blood, taken on day 0 of AZD1222 vaccination. All receptors come from an adult in good health.

J is TRBJ1-1 and V is TRBV7-6, with TRBD1 as a possible D gene (5 bases). Trimming took off 2 bases at V and 7 bases at J, with 11 bases between the two ends. Germline-derived CDR1 and CDR2 are SGHVS and FNYEAQ. The CDR3 spans 13 residues. The CDR3 spells CASSLRTSDEAFF. The CDR3 DNA reads as TGTGCCAGCAGCTTAAGGACATCAGATGAAGCTTTCTTT.

This chain links TRBV29-1 with TRBJ1-3; the D gene is possibly TRBD1 (5 bases). Looked up from germline, CDR1 is SQVTM and CDR2 is ANQGSEA. The ends were cut back, 6 bases at V and 1 base at J, with 13 bases in the middle. The CDR3 is 14 residues long. CDR3 loop: CSVQRGTSGNTIYF. The CDR3 coding sequence is TGCAGCGTCCAAAGGGGAACGTCTGGAAACACCATATATTTT.

This sequence joins TRBV24-1 and TRBJ1-2; D perhaps matches TRBD1 (5 bases). The germline CDR1 and CDR2 sequences are KGHDR and SFDVKD. The CDR3 extends over 14 amino acids. CDR3 coding DNA: TGTGCACCCGGGCGGGACCGTTTAGGGTATGGCTACACCTTC. Encoded protein: CAPGRDRLGYGYTF.

V usage is TRBV29-1 and J usage is TRBJ1-2; D unresolved. Per germline, CDR1 SQVTM and CDR2 ANQGSEA. Trimming stripped 6 bases from V and 1 base from J, with 15 bases between. The CDR3 consists of 14 residues. The CDR3 DNA follows: TGCAGCGTGGCCCCCGGGCTTATTAACTATGGCTACACCTTC. Its protein product is CSVAPGLINYGYTF.

This clone has only a few counts. This chain joins TRBV15 and TRBJ1-3; 8 nucleotides agree with TRBD1. V shed 2 bases and J 4 bases; nucleotides not matched to a gene: 4. The CDR3 length is 15 residues. Per germline, CDR1 LNHNV and CDR2 YYDKDF (reference sequence). CDR3 in DNA: TGTGCCACCAGCAGACCTGGACAGGGCGGAAACACCATATATTTT. Translated: CATSRPGQGGNTIYF.

The J gene is TRBJ2-7, the V gene TRBV27, with unresolved D. The V end lost 3 bases, the J end lost 5 bases, and 5 bases lay between the germline ends. Germline loops: CDR1 MNHEY, CDR2 SMNVEV (reference sequence). The CDR3 runs to 11 residues. The CDR3 protein is CASSLGNEQYF. CDR3 in DNA: TGTGCCAGCAGTTTGGGGAACGAGCAGTACTTC.

The gene calls are TRBV7-8 and TRBJ1-1, with a weak D call TRBD1 (6 bases). The length of the CDR3 is 12 residues. Trimming removed 8 bases from V and 5 bases from J, with 12 bases in between. Germline V gives CDR1 SGHVS, CDR2 FQNEAQ. CDR3 DNA sequence: TGTGCCAGCCTAACAGGGAGGACTGAAGCTTTCTTT. It translates to CASLTGRTEAFF. Together with reference TRBV7-8 and TRBJ1-1, the CDR3 gives the full variable domain: GAGVSQSPRYKVAKRGQDVALRCDPISGHVSLFWYQQALGQGPEFLTYFQNEAQLDKSGLPSDRFFAERPEGSVSTLKIQRTQQEDSAVYLCASLTGRTEAFFGQGTRLTVV.

The V call is TRBV9, the J call TRBJ1-1; D ambiguous. Germline assignment: CDR1 SGDLS and CDR2 YYNGEE. Trimming removed 0 bases at V and 4 bases at J, with 10 bases between. CDR3 size: 14 residues. CDR3: CASSVAATSTEAFF. CDR3 coding DNA: TGTGCCAGCAGCGTAGCTGCGACGAGCACTGAAGCTTTCTTT.

V gene TRBV18 combines with J gene TRBJ2-7, with a tentative D call TRBD1 (6 bases). Germline CDR1 reads KGHSH; CDR2 reads LQKENI. The CDR3 runs 14 residues. The V and J ends lost 0 bases and 3 bases respectively, with 9 bases between them. The DNA for the CDR3 is TGTGCCAGCTCACCACCGGCAGGGGACTACGAGCAGTACTTC. The encoded protein is CASSPPAGDYEQYF.

This chain links TRBV27 with TRBJ2-3; unclear D gene. The CDR3 is made up of 15 amino acids. Looked up from germline, CDR1 is MNHEY and CDR2 is SMNVEV (reference sequence). Trimming left V 1 base short and J 1 base short, with 9 bases between. CDR3 coding DNA: TGTGCCAGCAGTTTATTAGGCTTACGCACAGATACGCAGTATTTT. Its translation: CASSLLGLRTDTQYF.

The rearrangement joins TRBV7-9 to TRBJ2-2; 8 bases fit TRBD1. The CDR3 has 16 residues. J lost 6 bases, V lost 4 bases, and 10 bases had no gene match. The germline V gene has CDR1 SEHNR and CDR2 FQNEAQ (reference sequence). CDR3 coding DNA: TGTGCCAGCAGCTCCGATCCGACAGGGGTTGCCGGGGAGCTGTTTTTT. Protein product: CASSSDPTGVAGELFF.

V usage is TRBV11-1 and J usage is TRBJ1-1; D perhaps matches TRBD1 (6 bases). CDR3 length: 14 residues. Germline CDR1 and CDR2: SGHAT and FQDESV (reference sequence). V lost 5 bases to trimming and J lost 4 bases, with 14 bases between them. The CDR3 DNA follows: TGTGCCAGCAGCCGGACGAGGGGGAGCACTGAAGCTTTCTTT. Protein sequence: CASSRTRGSTEAFF.

The chain combines TRBV6-5 with TRBJ1-1; D gene unclear. Germline V lookup: CDR1 MNHEY, CDR2 SVGAGI. The V end lost 2 bases, the J end lost 6 bases, and 10 bases lay between the germline ends. The CDR3 is made up of 13 amino acids. The CDR3, as DNA: TGTGCCAGCAGTTACAGCGAAGGGTCTGAAGCTTTCTTT. This sequence encodes CASSYSEGSEAFF.